This T cell receptor (beta chain) was identified in a study of a mutant IDH1 vaccine in newly diagnosed glioma. Study background: Treated patients comprised around 60% males and roughly 40% females, mean age about 40 years. Receipt of radiotherapy, temozolomide, or both preceded the study, and most received both. Study-wide points: Patients mounted vaccine-induced immune responses in 90% to 95% of cases.

For this clone: Its matching antigen is unknown.

Time point noted: week 11, during vaccination. The investigators gave 300 ug of mutant IDH1 20-mer peptide in each vaccine dose, together with topical imiquimod. The donors' diagnosis was new WHO grade 3 or 4 astrocytoma that was IDH1-mutant and ATRX-lost. Trimming cost V 3 bases and J 5 bases, with 16 bases left between them. This CDR3 spans 15 amino acids. CDR1 and CDR2 from the germline V gene are SNHLY and FYNNEI. Repertoires were generated with immunoSEQ multiplex PCR, while TCRdb's copy carries only in-frame clones and drops some. The sample has 31,000 or so clones, roughly 78% seen once. V is TRBV2 and J is TRBJ2-5, with D possibly TRBD1 on 6 matching bases. Specimen: PBMCs, collected from a glioma patient whose treatment included an IDH1 peptide vaccine. The sequence was obtained from a man aged 25-45 years with glioma. The CDR3 nucleotides read TGTGCCAGCAGTGACTTAGACAGGCGAGTGGAGACCCAGTACTTC. As protein: CASSDLDRRVETQYF.